Listed below are T cell receptor beta chains from one sample, sequenced in a study of control samples from healthy donors and cancer patients. Clones were read by immunoSEQ multiplex PCR, and TCRdb kept only the in-frame ones, dropping some. The sample shows tens of thousands of clones, roughly three quarters of them seen only once. Sequencing input: formalin-fixed, paraffin-embedded tissue. The receptors originated from a male donor with melanoma. The CDR3 runs from the conserved cysteine through the conserved F or W. Each record gives: V gene, clone size, J gene, D gene, CDR3 DNA, CDR3 protein. The D gene is left open where the match is weak. The size field is filled for only some rows; it gives once, few, many or a size class.

v_gene: TRBV30; abundance: -; j_gene: TRBJ2-6; d_gene: -; CDR3nt: TGTGCCTGGAGCCTTGGGGGGGCCAACGTCCTGACTTTC; CDR3aa: CAWSLGGANVLTF
v_gene: TRBV28; abundance: -; j_gene: TRBJ2-1; d_gene: -; CDR3nt: TGTGCCAGCAGTTCCGCTCAAAACGGGGGGCGCTACAATGAGCAGTTCTTC; CDR3aa: CASSSAQNGGRYNEQFF
v_gene: TRBV2; abundance: -; j_gene: TRBJ1-6; d_gene: -; CDR3nt: TGTGCCAGCAGTGGGGTGACGACTAATTCACCCCTCCACTTT; CDR3aa: CASSGVTTNSPLHF
v_gene: TRBV19; abundance: -; j_gene: TRBJ1-5; d_gene: TRBD1; CDR3nt: TGTGCCAGTAGTCCCGGGACAGGGCTTAATCAGCCCCAGCATTTT; CDR3aa: CASSPGTGLNQPQHF
v_gene: TRBV5-4; abundance: -; j_gene: TRBJ2-7; d_gene: -; CDR3nt: TGTGCCAGCAGCTTGGTGGCTAGTGACGAGCAGTACTTC; CDR3aa: CASSLVASDEQYF
v_gene: TRBV19; abundance: -; j_gene: TRBJ2-7; d_gene: TRBD1; CDR3nt: TGTGCCACCCGCAGGGGGCAAACCTACGAGCAGTACTTC; CDR3aa: CATRRGQTYEQYF
v_gene: TRBV6-2/TRBV6-3; abundance: few; j_gene: TRBJ1-5; d_gene: -; CDR3nt: TGTGCCAGCAGTCTGGCAGGGTATCAGCCCCAGCATTTT; CDR3aa: CASSLAGYQPQHF
v_gene: TRBV7-2; abundance: -; j_gene: TRBJ2-1; d_gene: TRBD2; CDR3nt: TGTGCCAGCGGGACTAGCGGTCTTGACAATGAGCAGTTCTTC; CDR3aa: CASGTSGLDNEQFF
v_gene: TRBV5-1; abundance: -; j_gene: TRBJ2-5; d_gene: TRBD1; CDR3nt: TGCGCCAGCAGTTCCGGGACAGGTCAAGAGACCCAGTACTTC; CDR3aa: CASSSGTGQETQYF
v_gene: TRBV28; abundance: -; j_gene: TRBJ1-2; d_gene: -; CDR3nt: TGTGCCATGCGTTCAGATGCCGATGGCTACACCTTC; CDR3aa: CAMRSDADGYTF
v_gene: TRBV2; abundance: -; j_gene: TRBJ2-2; d_gene: TRBD2; CDR3nt: TGTGCCAGCAGTGAAGGTTGGGGGAGGGCGACCGGGGAGCTGTTTTTT; CDR3aa: CASSEGWGRATGELFF
v_gene: TRBV11-2; abundance: -; j_gene: TRBJ2-2; d_gene: -; CDR3nt: TGTGCCAGCAGCTTAGGGGTCGGGGAGCTGTTTTTT; CDR3aa: CASSLGVGELFF
v_gene: TRBV27; abundance: many; j_gene: TRBJ1-5; d_gene: -; CDR3nt: TGTGCCAGCAGTTTAGGGAGAGAGGCAAATCAGCCCCAGCATTTT; CDR3aa: CASSLGREANQPQHF
v_gene: TRBV2; abundance: -; j_gene: TRBJ2-7; d_gene: -; CDR3nt: TGTGCCAGCGTCGAGCGGGCCGTCTACGAGCAGTACTTC; CDR3aa: CASVERAVYEQYF
v_gene: TRBV24-1; abundance: -; j_gene: TRBJ2-1; d_gene: TRBD2; CDR3nt: TGTGCCACCAGTGGGTTCAGGCGGGAGAAAGGCAATGAGCAGTTCTTC; CDR3aa: CATSGFRREKGNEQFF
v_gene: TRBV5-6; abundance: -; j_gene: TRBJ2-2; d_gene: TRBD2; CDR3nt: TGTGCCAGCAGCCCTCGGACTAGCGGGAGGGTTAGCGGGGAGCTGTTTTTT; CDR3aa: CASSPRTSGRVSGELFF
v_gene: TRBV7-9; abundance: -; j_gene: TRBJ1-5; d_gene: -; CDR3nt: TGTGCCAGCAGCTTTTCAGGTAACAATCAGCCCCAGCATTTT; CDR3aa: CASSFSGNNQPQHF
v_gene: TRBV6-2/TRBV6-3; abundance: -; j_gene: TRBJ2-7; d_gene: -; CDR3nt: TGTGCCAGCAGTTACGGGCGGAACGAGCAGTACTTC; CDR3aa: CASSYGRNEQYF
v_gene: TRBV11-2; abundance: -; j_gene: TRBJ1-6; d_gene: -; CDR3nt: TGTGCCAGCAGCCTATGGACGTCTTATAATTCACCCCTCCACTTT; CDR3aa: CASSLWTSYNSPLHF
v_gene: TRBV3-1/TRBV3-2; abundance: -; j_gene: TRBJ1-5; d_gene: -; CDR3nt: TGTGCCAGCAGCCTCTCTCGGCAGGCGTCCAATCAGCCCCAGCATTTT; CDR3aa: CASSLSRQASNQPQHF
v_gene: TRBV28; abundance: -; j_gene: TRBJ2-7; d_gene: -; CDR3nt: TGTGCCAGCAGTTTAAACTACGAGCAGTACTTC; CDR3aa: CASSLNYEQYF
v_gene: TRBV6-1; abundance: many; j_gene: TRBJ2-3; d_gene: -; CDR3nt: TGTGCCAGCAGTGAAGCAAGGGAGGGGGCTAGCGGCCTTTACACAGATACGCAGTATTTT; CDR3aa: CASSEAREGASGLYTDTQYF
v_gene: TRBV18; abundance: -; j_gene: TRBJ1-5; d_gene: -; CDR3nt: TGTGCCAGCTCGCCAGGGAATAGCAATCAGCCCCAGCATTTT; CDR3aa: CASSPGNSNQPQHF
v_gene: TRBV30; abundance: -; j_gene: TRBJ2-3; d_gene: -; CDR3nt: TGTGCCTGGAGTGTACGGACTAAAGATACGCAGTATTTT; CDR3aa: CAWSVRTKDTQYF
v_gene: TRBV12-3/TRBV12-4; abundance: -; j_gene: TRBJ1-2; d_gene: -; CDR3nt: TGTGCCAGCAGTTTACGGGGTTATGGCTACACCTTC; CDR3aa: CASSLRGYGYTF
v_gene: TRBV5-6; abundance: -; j_gene: TRBJ2-7; d_gene: -; CDR3nt: TGTGCCAGCAGCTTTCTGGGACCCTCCTACGAGCAGTACTTC; CDR3aa: CASSFLGPSYEQYF
v_gene: TRBV3-1/TRBV3-2; abundance: -; j_gene: TRBJ1-1; d_gene: -; CDR3nt: TGTGCCAGCAGCCAAAGATCAGGGGACACTGAAGCTTTCTTT; CDR3aa: CASSQRSGDTEAFF
v_gene: TRBV28; abundance: -; j_gene: TRBJ1-6; d_gene: -; CDR3nt: TGTGCCAGCAGTTTATGGGGCCTACAGAGTTTATATAATTCACTCCTCCACTTT; CDR3aa: CASSLWGLQSLYNSLLHF
v_gene: TRBV14; abundance: -; j_gene: TRBJ2-1; d_gene: -; CDR3nt: TGTGCCAGCAGCCAAGATCTCTACGTCCCACGCTCCTACAATGAGCAGTTCTTC; CDR3aa: CASSQDLYVPRSYNEQFF
v_gene: TRBV6-5; abundance: once; j_gene: TRBJ1-3; d_gene: -; CDR3nt: TGTGCCACCTCCCGAGCCCCTGGAAACACCATATATTTT; CDR3aa: CATSRAPGNTIYF
v_gene: TRBV10-3; abundance: -; j_gene: TRBJ2-7; d_gene: TRBD2; CDR3nt: TGTGCCACGGGGGGTACCTACGAGCAGTACTTC; CDR3aa: CATGGTYEQYF
v_gene: TRBV5-1; abundance: once; j_gene: TRBJ1-4; d_gene: -; CDR3nt: TGCGCCAGCAGCCCGGGAACGATGGGGCATGAAAAACTGTTTTTT; CDR3aa: CASSPGTMGHEKLFF
v_gene: TRBV28; abundance: few; j_gene: TRBJ2-7; d_gene: TRBD2; CDR3nt: TGTGCCAGCAGTTTACGTCCCGGACTAGCGGGAGGATTGATTAGATACGAGCAGTACTTC; CDR3aa: CASSLRPGLAGGLIRYEQYF
v_gene: TRBV28; abundance: -; j_gene: TRBJ1-2; d_gene: -; CDR3nt: TGTGCCAGCAGTTTACTGGACAGCGTTAACTATGGCTACACCTTC; CDR3aa: CASSLLDSVNYGYTF
v_gene: TRBV7-9; abundance: once; j_gene: TRBJ2-1; d_gene: -; CDR3nt: TGTGCCAGCAGCTCCTCGGACCTGGGGGGTTACAATGAGCAGTTCTTC; CDR3aa: CASSSSDLGGYNEQFF
v_gene: TRBV18; abundance: -; j_gene: TRBJ2-4; d_gene: -; CDR3nt: TGTGCCAGCTCACCACCGATGACGGTAGCCAAAAACATTCAGTACTTC; CDR3aa: CASSPPMTVAKNIQYF
v_gene: TRBV5-8; abundance: -; j_gene: TRBJ2-5; d_gene: TRBD2; CDR3nt: TGTGCCAGCAGCCCTCGACTAGCGGGATTCCAAGAGACCCAGTACTTC; CDR3aa: CASSPRLAGFQETQYF
v_gene: TRBV6-5; abundance: few; j_gene: TRBJ2-2; d_gene: -; CDR3nt: TGTGCCAGCAGACGTACAGCGACCGGGGAGCTGTTTTTT; CDR3aa: CASRRTATGELFF
v_gene: TRBV24-1; abundance: once; j_gene: TRBJ2-4; d_gene: TRBD1; CDR3nt: TGTGCCACCAGGAAAAACACAGGGGACAAAAACATTCAGTACTTC; CDR3aa: CATRKNTGDKNIQYF
v_gene: TRBV6-5; abundance: -; j_gene: TRBJ2-2; d_gene: TRBD1; CDR3nt: TGTGCCAGCAGTTACTCAGGGGGCGTGGGCACCGGGGAGCTGTTTTTT; CDR3aa: CASSYSGGVGTGELFF
v_gene: TRBV24-1; abundance: -; j_gene: TRBJ2-1; d_gene: -; CDR3nt: TGTGCCACCAGTGACTCCACGGCAGGGAGGAATGAGCAGTTCTTC; CDR3aa: CATSDSTAGRNEQFF
v_gene: TRBV5-6; abundance: -; j_gene: TRBJ1-3; d_gene: -; CDR3nt: TGTGCCAGCAGCCCCTATAACGGAAACACCATATATTTT; CDR3aa: CASSPYNGNTIYF
v_gene: TRBV11-3; abundance: -; j_gene: TRBJ2-2; d_gene: TRBD1; CDR3nt: TGTGCCAGCAGCTCCCCGACAGGGGGCATTACCGGGGAGCTGTTTTTT; CDR3aa: CASSSPTGGITGELFF
v_gene: TRBV15; abundance: -; j_gene: TRBJ2-7; d_gene: TRBD2; CDR3nt: TGTGCCACCAGCACTCGGGGGGGCTCCTACGAGCAGTACTTC; CDR3aa: CATSTRGGSYEQYF
v_gene: TRBV27; abundance: -; j_gene: TRBJ2-7; d_gene: -; CDR3nt: TGTGCCAGCAGTCCCGCCCCCTGGACAGCCTACTACGAGCAGTACTTC; CDR3aa: CASSPAPWTAYYEQYF
v_gene: TRBV2; abundance: few; j_gene: TRBJ1-1; d_gene: -; CDR3nt: TGTGCCAGCAGAGGCGACACTGAAGCTTTCTTT; CDR3aa: CASRGDTEAFF
v_gene: TRBV10-3; abundance: few; j_gene: TRBJ2-5; d_gene: -; CDR3nt: TGTGCCATCAGTGAGTCCTTGTTCGAGACCCAGTACTTC; CDR3aa: CAISESLFETQYF
v_gene: TRBV7-8; abundance: -; j_gene: TRBJ1-4; d_gene: -; CDR3nt: TGTGCCAGCAGCCTCCGGCGAGTCAATGAAAAACTGTTTTTT; CDR3aa: CASSLRRVNEKLFF
v_gene: TRBV6-5; abundance: -; j_gene: TRBJ2-3; d_gene: TRBD1; CDR3nt: TGTGCCAGCAGTTACCTCGGGACAGGGGGGACAGATACGCAGTATTTT; CDR3aa: CASSYLGTGGTDTQYF
v_gene: TRBV30; abundance: -; j_gene: TRBJ1-6; d_gene: -; CDR3nt: TGTGCCTGGAGTGTGAGGGACCCTAGCCGGTCACCCCTCCACTTT; CDR3aa: CAWSVRDPSRSPLHF
v_gene: TRBV6-2/TRBV6-3; abundance: -; j_gene: TRBJ1-5; d_gene: -; CDR3nt: TGTGCCAGCAGTTACCACCCTGCGGATTATAGCAATCAGCCCCAGCATTTT; CDR3aa: CASSYHPADYSNQPQHF